The clone carrying this TCR beta chain showed up just once. This entry is derived from a study of CD8 T cells in Susac syndrome. Random hexamers primed reverse transcription of roughly 0.5 to 1 ug RNA. TCRdb processed the immunoSEQ multiplex PCR reads anew with MiXCR; each CDR3 protein has one entry. The sample carries 150,000 to 200,000 distinct CDR3 sequences, approximately 94% recorded once. This TCR was sampled from a human donor in good health. Input material: CD4+ T cells from PBMCs.

In DNA, the CDR3 is TGCAGCGCGACCTCGTCCTCCTACGAGCAGTACTTC. This sequence encodes CSATSSSYEQYF. The chain is built from TRBV29-1 and TRBJ2-7; D is undetermined. CDR1 is SQVTM, CDR2 ANQGSEA, per germline. V was pared by 7 bases and J by 0 bases, with 10 bases between. The CDR3 has 12 residues.